The clone carrying this TCR beta chain is judged large (0.1 to 1%). Its antigen remains unknown. Amplification of TRBV12-4/TRBJ1-2 clonotypes used adaptor-ligated barcode primers. Using its own MiXCR run on the multiplex PCR reads, TCRdb lists one record per CDR3 protein. The sample shows roughly 2,000 distinct CDR3 sequences, less than 20% of them seen only once. CDR3 length: 13 residues. Losses at the gene ends were 6 bases for V and 3 bases for J; bases not matched to a gene: 4. Tregs were sorted as CD4+CD25+CD127-/low cells. Findings and limits, study-wide: Naive CD4+ cells shared around an eighth of tumor Treg sequences. Tumor Tregs overlapped most with tumor, then blood, naive CD4+ cells. In terms of TCR gene usage, tumor memory CD4+ T cells clustered together with blood and lymph node memory CD4+ cells, as well as with lymph node naive CD4+ cells.

The TCR comes from a female donor with breast cancer. This rearrangement joins TRBV12-3 or TRBV12-4 to TRBJ1-2, with TRBD1 matching over 7 bases. The material sequenced was Tregs sorted from blood. The CDR3 loop reads CASRYTGDYGYTF. The CDR3 nucleotides read TGTGCCAGCAGATATACAGGGGACTATGGCTACACCTTC.